Below are 29 T cell receptor beta chains sequenced from a single sample in a study of cytotoxic CD8 clonotypes in ibrutinib-treated CLL. TCRdb's copy holds only in-frame clones and misses some; the assay was immunoSEQ multiplex PCR. Altogether 150,000 to 200,000 clones are present, 70% to 90% being singletons, with the ten largest covering about 3%. Sequences were derived from PBMCs, sampled at disease progression, from a patient treated with ibrutinib. These receptor sequences come from a human donor with chronic lymphocytic leukemia.

V gene TRBV4-2 combines with J gene TRBJ1-4; D uncertain. The germline V gene has CDR1 LGHNA and CDR2 YNFKEQ. The V end was cut by 3 bases, the J end by 5 bases, with 7 bases between. The CDR3 loop spans 13 amino acids. For the CDR3, the DNA is TGTGCCAGCAGCCACAGCAGGAATGAAAAACTGTTTTTT. Amino acids: CASSHSRNEKLFF.

CDR3 region: CASSRGQGQWYEQYF. The CDR3 DNA sequence: TGTGCCAGCTCACGCGGACAGGGTCAATGGTACGAGCAGTACTTC. V and J are TRBV18 and TRBJ2-7; 8 positions match TRBD1. The CDR3 covers 15 residues. V shed 4 bases, J shed 4 bases, and the junction held 9 bases outside the gene matches. Germline V CDR1 and CDR2: KGHSH, LQKENI.

V usage is TRBV27 and J usage is TRBJ1-2; tentatively, D is TRBD1 (6 bases). The CDR3 consists of 14 residues. In germline, CDR1 is MNHEY, CDR2 SMNVEV (reference sequence). With 6 bases removed from V and 6 bases from J, the gap between germline ends came to 17 bases. The CDR3 here is CASSQSWGADGYTF. The CDR3 nucleotides are TGTGCCAGCAGCCAATCTTGGGGGGCGGATGGCTACACCTTC.

The chain couples TRBV5-1 to TRBJ2-3, with 8 nucleotides matching TRBD1. V gave up 4 bases and J gave up 0 bases; unmatched junction bases: 10. The V gene's germline CDR1 is SGHRS and CDR2 YFSETQ. The CDR3 has 17 amino acids. The chain's CDR3 is CASSAGTGRSSTDTQYF. The CDR3 DNA sequence: TGCGCCAGCAGCGCTGGGACAGGAAGATCTAGCACAGATACGCAGTATTTT.

This chain joins TRBV4-2 and TRBJ2-5, with TRBD2 identical over 15 bases. This CDR3 is built from 18 residues. The germline gives CDR1 LGHNA, CDR2 YNFKEQ. Trimming took 8 bases from V and 4 from J; bases not matched to a gene: 14. The chain's CDR3 is CASSQTGTSGRKGETQYF. The CDR3, as DNA: TGTGCCAGCTCCCAAACCGGGACTAGCGGGAGGAAGGGAGAGACCCAGTACTTC.

The CDR3 bases are TGCGCCAGCAGCCAAGATTCAGGGTTGGAAGAGACCCAGTACTTC. Amino acids: CASSQDSGLEETQYF. The gene calls are TRBV4-1 and TRBJ2-5; perhaps TRBD1 as D (5 bases). CDR3 length: 15 residues. Germline V CDR1 and CDR2: MGHRA, YSYEKL. V was trimmed by 0 bases and J by 3 bases, leaving 11 bases between them.

The rearrangement joins TRBV9 to TRBJ2-5; D might be TRBD2 (5 bases). The CDR3 runs to 14 residues. V was clipped by 0 bases and J by 5 bases, with 11 bases between them. Germline assignment: CDR1 SGDLS and CDR2 YYNGEE. The CDR3 DNA reads as TGTGCCAGCAGCGTAGGTCTAGCAAAGGAGACCCAGTACTTC. The encoded protein is CASSVGLAKETQYF.

V and J are TRBV19 and TRBJ2-7, with 10 bases identical to TRBD2. The CDR3 sequence is 17 residues long. Germline V gene data show CDR1 as LNHDA and CDR2 as SQIVND (reference sequence). The ends lost 5 bases at V and 0 bases at J; junction bases unmatched: 10. The CDR3 loop is CASSPIRTSGISYEQYF. The DNA of the CDR3 is TGTGCCAGTAGTCCAATAAGGACTAGCGGTATCTCCTACGAGCAGTACTTC.

The CDR3: CASSPGQSNTEAFF. The CDR3 DNA is TGTGCCAGCAGCCCCGGACAGTCGAACACTGAAGCTTTCTTT. This chain connects TRBV6-8 to TRBJ1-1, with D perhaps TRBD1 (6 bases). Trimming stripped 6 bases from V and 1 base from J, with 12 bases between. The CDR3 consists of 14 residues. Per the germline V gene, CDR1 is MNHGY and CDR2 is SAAAGT.

The chain employs TRBV11-2 and TRBJ2-1, with D possibly TRBD1 on 6 matching bases. V lost 8 bases to trimming and J lost 3 bases, with 17 bases between them. CDR1 and CDR2 from the germline V gene are SGHAT and FQNNGV. The CDR3 is 15 amino acids. The CDR3 nucleotides are TGTGCCAGCCTACCATACGAGGGGGACTACAATGAGCAGTTCTTC. Translating it yields CASLPYEGDYNEQFF.

V gene TRBV2 combines with J gene TRBJ1-2; D ambiguous. The CDR3 is 11 amino acids. V lost 3 bases to trimming and J lost 5 bases, with 4 bases between them. Germline assignment: CDR1 SNHLY and CDR2 FYNNEI. In DNA, the CDR3 is TGTGCCAGCAGTGAGGGGTATGGCTACACCTTC. Translation gives CASSEGYGYTF.

This chain joins TRBV5-6 and TRBJ1-5, with D hard to call. This CDR3 has 15 residues. V was cut by 4 bases and J by 6 bases, with 17 bases left in between. The V gene's germline CDR1 is SGHDT and CDR2 YYEEEE. The CDR3 spells CASSTNLLGIQPQHF. The CDR3 DNA is TGTGCCAGCAGCACAAATTTATTGGGAATTCAGCCCCAGCATTTT.

This clone was counted between two and nine times. V is TRBV9 and J is TRBJ2-5, with 10 bases aligning to TRBD2. The J segment lost 7 bases and the V segment lost 2 bases, leaving 14 bases of the junction unmatched. Germline V CDR1 and CDR2: SGDLS, YYNGEE. The CDR3 has 17 amino acids. The CDR3 DNA sequence: TGTGCCAGCAGCGTGCTTGGAGCGGGAGGGCCTATGGCGACCCAGTACTTC. This sequence encodes CASSVLGAGGPMATQYF.

The chain links TRBV6-4 to TRBJ2-2, with D hard to call. The CDR3 loop spans 16 amino acids. CDR1 MRHNA and CDR2 SNTAGT come from the germline V gene. Trimming removed 1 base at V and 0 bases at J, with 9 bases between. CDR3 in DNA: TGTGCCAGCAGTGACTATCACGGCGCGAACACCGGGGAGCTGTTTTTT. Amino acid sequence: CASSDYHGANTGELFF.

The gene calls are TRBV9 and TRBJ2-2; possibly TRBD1 for D (6 bases). V dropped 3 bases and J dropped 0 bases, with 18 bases sitting between them. This CDR3 is built from 18 residues. CDR1 is SGDLS and CDR2 is YYNGEE in the germline V gene. CDR3 sequence: CASSASIQQGPNTGELFF. The CDR3 DNA reads as TGTGCCAGCAGCGCCTCCATTCAACAGGGACCGAACACCGGGGAGCTGTTTTTT.

In this sample, this clone turned up once. The gene calls are TRBV10-2 and TRBJ1-1; the D gene is possibly TRBD1 (6 bases). Germline V gene sequence: CDR1 WSHSY, CDR2 SAAADI. The CDR3 covers 14 residues. Trimming shortened V by 7 bases and J by 0 bases, and 12 bases separated the two germline ends. The DNA of the CDR3 is TGCGCCAGCACGTGGACAGAGATGAACACTGAAGCTTTCTTT. Translated: CASTWTEMNTEAFF.

The chain couples TRBV27 to TRBJ2-2; 13 bases are shared with TRBD2. The CDR3 totals 24 residues. The germline V gene encodes CDR1 MNHEY and CDR2 SMNVEV (reference sequence). Unmatched junction bases numbered 27, after V lost 3 bases and J lost 5 bases. The CDR3 sequence: CASSLISSGQGGLAGAWGTGELFF. The CDR3 DNA sequence: TGTGCCAGCAGTTTGATATCATCGGGACAGGGCGGACTAGCGGGAGCCTGGGGGACCGGGGAGCTGTTTTTT.

This chain connects TRBV19 to TRBJ2-3; no firm D call. V was pared by 5 bases and J by 0 bases, with 12 bases between. CDR1 and CDR2 from the germline V gene are LNHDA and SQIVND (reference sequence). This CDR3 is 15 amino acids long. The CDR3 nucleotides are TGTGCCAGTAGTGATCACGGACCTAGCACAGATACGCAGTATTTT. Protein product: CASSDHGPSTDTQYF.

The genes are TRBV7-8 and TRBJ1-2; a possible D gene is TRBD1 (5 bases). Trimming took off 2 bases at V and 3 bases at J, with 19 bases between the two ends. The CDR3 sequence is 17 residues long. Germline assignment: CDR1 SGHVS and CDR2 FQNEAQ. CDR3 in DNA: TGTGCCAGCAGCTTAACTCCTTGGCCCAGGGAGCACTATGGCTACACCTTC. It is translated as CASSLTPWPREHYGYTF.

V and J are TRBV5-1 and TRBJ2-1; 11 bases match TRBD2. V lost 0 bases, J lost 8 bases, and 10 bases stayed unmatched. CDR1 is SGHRS, CDR2 YFSETQ, per germline. This CDR3 has 17 residues. This chain's CDR3 is CASSLVGTSGVLDEQFF. The CDR3 DNA follows: TGCGCCAGCAGCTTGGTTGGGACTAGCGGAGTTCTCGATGAGCAGTTCTTC.

This clone was seen a few times. The chain couples TRBV28 to TRBJ2-7; 12 positions match TRBD2. The CDR3 is 14 amino acids. The germline V gene has CDR1 MDHEN and CDR2 SYDVKM. The V and J ends lost 6 bases and 3 bases, in that order; junction bases with no gene match: 3. The CDR3 here is CASRTSGSVYEQYF. The DNA of the CDR3 is TGTGCCAGCAGGACTAGCGGGAGTGTCTACGAGCAGTACTTC. The full variable domain, rest sourced from reference TRBV28 and TRBJ2-7, is DVKVTQSSRYLVKRTGEKVFLECVQDMDHENMFWYRQDPGLGLRLIYFSYDVKMKEKGDIPEGYSVSREKKERFSLILESASTNQTSMYLCASRTSGSVYEQYFGPGTRLTVT.

The chain has TRBV5-1 and TRBJ2-5, with D possibly matching TRBD2 (5 bases). This CDR3 has 16 residues. Germline values: CDR1 SGHRS, CDR2 YFSETQ. The V gene lost 0 bases and the J gene lost 5 bases, with 17 bases spanning the gap. The CDR3 DNA is TGCGCCAGCAGCTTGGGGGCCCTTCGGGAAGGGGAGACCCAGTACTTC. It translates to CASSLGALREGETQYF.

The count of this clone is one. This chain connects TRBV5-4 to TRBJ2-1; the D gene is possibly TRBD2 (6 bases). V dropped 4 bases and J dropped 3 bases, with 17 bases sitting between them. CDR1 and CDR2 (germline): SGHNT, YYREEE (reference sequence). CDR3 length: 16 residues. The CDR3 loop reads CASSPQLASVYNEQFF. For the CDR3, the DNA is TGTGCCAGCAGCCCCCAGCTGGCTAGCGTCTACAATGAGCAGTTCTTC.

This chain uses TRBV5-4 with TRBJ1-4; D may be TRBD1 (6 bases). Per the germline V gene, CDR1 is SGHNT and CDR2 is YYREEE (reference sequence). There are 13 residues in the CDR3. Trimming stripped 4 bases from V and 4 bases from J, with 8 bases between. The CDR3 spells CASSRTDNEKLFF. CDR3 nucleotides: TGTGCCAGCAGCCGGACAGATAATGAAAAACTGTTTTTT.

The V gene is TRBV29-1, the J gene TRBJ2-3, with 8 bases that match TRBD2. This CDR3 is built from 14 residues. Germline assignment: CDR1 SQVTM and CDR2 ANQGSEA. V was clipped by 7 bases and J by 0 bases; unmatched bases: 6. The CDR3 loop reads CSARPSGSTDTQYF. CDR3 DNA: TGCAGCGCCCGCCCTAGCGGGAGCACAGATACGCAGTATTTT.

This chain joins TRBV4-1 and TRBJ1-2; 8 bases map to TRBD1. Germline loops: CDR1 MGHRA, CDR2 YSYEKL. The CDR3 contains 14 residues. The V segment lost 2 bases and the J segment 6 bases; nucleotides outside the gene matches: 5. The CDR3 DNA reads TGCGCCAGCAGCCAACCGGGACAGGTGAATGGCTACACCTTC. Translation gives CASSQPGQVNGYTF.

The V call is TRBV19, the J call TRBJ2-1, with 12 bases aligning to TRBD1. V shed 5 bases and J 11 bases; nucleotides not matched to a gene: 10. This CDR3 comprises 15 residues. Germline V gives CDR1 LNHDA, CDR2 SQIVND (reference sequence). DNA for the CDR3: TGTGCCAGTAGTCCAACCGGGACAGGGGGCTTTCAGCAGTTCTTC. It is translated as CASSPTGTGGFQQFF. The full variable domain, completed using reference TRBV19 and TRBJ2-1, is DGGITQSPKYLFRKEGQNVTLSCEQNLNHDAMYWYRQDPGQGLRLIYYSQIVNDFQKGDIAEGYSVSREKKESFPLTVTSAQKNPTAFYLCASSPTGTGGFQQFFGPGTRLTVL.

The chain couples TRBV4-1 to TRBJ1-1; no firm D call. V was cut by 3 bases and J by 8 bases, with 13 bases left in between. Germline assignment: CDR1 MGHRA and CDR2 YSYEKL. The CDR3 is 13 residues long. CDR3 nucleotide sequence: TGCGCCAGCAGCCAGAGCCGGACGACAGAAGCTTTCTTT. Protein: CASSQSRTTEAFF.

The table lists this clone with a count of one. The chain combines TRBV27 with TRBJ2-2; D tentatively reads TRBD1 or TRBD2 (6 bases each). The CDR3 contains 14 residues. The germline gives CDR1 MNHEY, CDR2 SMNVEV (reference sequence). Trimming took 11 bases from V and 1 from J, leaving 14 bases between them. The CDR3 protein is CASRRGQNTGELFF. The DNA for the CDR3 is TGTGCCTCAAGACGGGGGCAGAACACCGGGGAGCTGTTTTTT.